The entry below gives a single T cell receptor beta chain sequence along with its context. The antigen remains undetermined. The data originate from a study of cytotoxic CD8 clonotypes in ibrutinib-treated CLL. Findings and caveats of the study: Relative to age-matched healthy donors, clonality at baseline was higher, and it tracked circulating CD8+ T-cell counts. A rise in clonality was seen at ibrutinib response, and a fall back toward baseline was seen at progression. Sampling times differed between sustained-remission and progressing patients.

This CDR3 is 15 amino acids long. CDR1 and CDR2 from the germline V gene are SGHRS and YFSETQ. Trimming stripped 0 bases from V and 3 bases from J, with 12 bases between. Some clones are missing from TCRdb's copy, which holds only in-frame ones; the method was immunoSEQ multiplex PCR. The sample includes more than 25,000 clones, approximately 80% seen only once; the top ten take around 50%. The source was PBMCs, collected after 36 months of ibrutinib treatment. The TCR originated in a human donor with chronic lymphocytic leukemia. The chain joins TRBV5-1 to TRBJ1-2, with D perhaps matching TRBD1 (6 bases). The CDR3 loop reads CASSLGVQGYYGYTF. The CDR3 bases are TGCGCCAGCAGCTTGGGGGTACAGGGTTACTATGGCTACACCTTC.